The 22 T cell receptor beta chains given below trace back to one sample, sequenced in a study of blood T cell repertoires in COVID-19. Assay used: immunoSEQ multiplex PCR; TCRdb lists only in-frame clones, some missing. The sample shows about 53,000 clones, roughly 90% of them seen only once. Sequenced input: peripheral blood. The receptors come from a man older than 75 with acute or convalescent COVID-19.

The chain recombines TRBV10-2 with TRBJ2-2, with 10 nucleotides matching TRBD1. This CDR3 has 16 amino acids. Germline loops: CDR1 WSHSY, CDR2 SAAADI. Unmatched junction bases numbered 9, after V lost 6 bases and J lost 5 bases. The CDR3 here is CASRLLDRGFTGELFF. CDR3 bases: TGCGCCAGCAGGTTACTGGACAGGGGGTTTACCGGGGAGCTGTTTTTT.

Written as DNA, the CDR3 is TGTGCCAGCAGCCAAAGCCAGCTCACGGGGTCTGAAGCTTTCTTT. Residues: CASSQSQLTGSEAFF. The J gene is TRBJ1-1, the V gene TRBV14, with D uncertain. The V and J ends lost 2 bases and 6 bases respectively, with 16 bases between them. CDR3 length: 15 amino acids. Germline V gene data show CDR1 as SGHDN and CDR2 as FVKESK.

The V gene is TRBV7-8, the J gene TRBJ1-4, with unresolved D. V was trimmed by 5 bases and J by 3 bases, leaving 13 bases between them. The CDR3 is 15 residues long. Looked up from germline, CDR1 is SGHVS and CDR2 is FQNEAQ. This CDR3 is CASSLSGRANEKLFF. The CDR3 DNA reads TGTGCCAGCAGCCTCTCCGGGAGAGCTAATGAAAAACTGTTTTTT. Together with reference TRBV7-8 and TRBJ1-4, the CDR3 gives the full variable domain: GAGVSQSPRYKVAKRGQDVALRCDPISGHVSLFWYQQALGQGPEFLTYFQNEAQLDKSGLPSDRFFAERPEGSVSTLKIQRTQQEDSAVYLCASSLSGRANEKLFFGSGTQLSVL.

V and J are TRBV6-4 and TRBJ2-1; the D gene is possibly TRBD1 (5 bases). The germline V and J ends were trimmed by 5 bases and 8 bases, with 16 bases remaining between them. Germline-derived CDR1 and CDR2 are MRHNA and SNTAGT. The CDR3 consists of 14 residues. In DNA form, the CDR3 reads TGTGCCAGCAGTCTCGGACATCCCCGAGATGAGCAGTTCTTC. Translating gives CASSLGHPRDEQFF.

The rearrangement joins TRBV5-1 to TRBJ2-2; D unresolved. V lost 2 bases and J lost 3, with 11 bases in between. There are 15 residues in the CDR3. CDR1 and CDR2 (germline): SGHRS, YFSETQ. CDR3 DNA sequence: TGCGCCAGCAGCTTAAGACTTTCGGACACCGGGGAGCTGTTTTTT. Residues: CASSLRLSDTGELFF.

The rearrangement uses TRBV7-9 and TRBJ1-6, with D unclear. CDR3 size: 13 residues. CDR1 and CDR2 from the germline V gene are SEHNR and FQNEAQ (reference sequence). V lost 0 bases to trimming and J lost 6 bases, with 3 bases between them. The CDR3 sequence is CASSLAANSPLHF. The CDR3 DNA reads TGTGCCAGCAGCTTAGCAGCTAATTCACCCCTCCACTTT.

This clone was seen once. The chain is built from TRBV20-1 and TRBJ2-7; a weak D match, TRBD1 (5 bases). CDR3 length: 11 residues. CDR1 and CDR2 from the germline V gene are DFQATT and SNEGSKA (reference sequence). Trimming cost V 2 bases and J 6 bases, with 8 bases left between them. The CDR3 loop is CSARLGPEQYF. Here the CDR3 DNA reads TGCAGTGCTAGATTGGGGCCCGAGCAGTACTTC.

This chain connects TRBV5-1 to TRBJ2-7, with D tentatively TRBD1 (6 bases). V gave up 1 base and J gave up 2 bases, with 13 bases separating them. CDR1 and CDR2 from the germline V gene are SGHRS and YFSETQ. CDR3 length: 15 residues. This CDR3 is CASSLTGKPTYEQYF. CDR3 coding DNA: TGCGCCAGCAGCTTGACAGGGAAACCGACCTACGAGCAGTACTTC.

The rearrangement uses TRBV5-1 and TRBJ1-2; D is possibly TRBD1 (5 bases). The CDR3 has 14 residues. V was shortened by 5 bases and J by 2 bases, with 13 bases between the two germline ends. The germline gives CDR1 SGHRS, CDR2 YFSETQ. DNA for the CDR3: TGCGCCAGCAGTCAGGCGGGGGGGAACTATGGCTACACCTTC. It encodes CASSQAGGNYGYTF.

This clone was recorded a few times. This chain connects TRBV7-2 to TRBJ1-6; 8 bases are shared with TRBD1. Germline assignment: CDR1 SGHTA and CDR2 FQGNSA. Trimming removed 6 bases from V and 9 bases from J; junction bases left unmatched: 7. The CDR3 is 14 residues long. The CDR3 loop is CASSFSGGRSPLHF. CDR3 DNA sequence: TGTGCCAGCAGTTTCTCAGGGGGCCGTTCACCCCTCCACTTT.

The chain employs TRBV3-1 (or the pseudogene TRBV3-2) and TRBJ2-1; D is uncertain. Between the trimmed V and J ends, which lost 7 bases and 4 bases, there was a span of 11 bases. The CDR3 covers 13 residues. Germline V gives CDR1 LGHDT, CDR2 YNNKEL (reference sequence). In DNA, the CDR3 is TGTGCCAGCACATCAAGCGCTTACAATGAGCAGTTCTTC. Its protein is CASTSSAYNEQFF.

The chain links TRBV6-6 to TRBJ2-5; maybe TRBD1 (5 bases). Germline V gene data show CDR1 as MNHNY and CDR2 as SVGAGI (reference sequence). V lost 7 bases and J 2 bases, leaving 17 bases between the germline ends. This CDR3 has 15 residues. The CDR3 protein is CASTRKQGPQETQYF. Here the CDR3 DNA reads TGTGCCAGCACCCGCAAGCAGGGCCCTCAAGAGACCCAGTACTTC.

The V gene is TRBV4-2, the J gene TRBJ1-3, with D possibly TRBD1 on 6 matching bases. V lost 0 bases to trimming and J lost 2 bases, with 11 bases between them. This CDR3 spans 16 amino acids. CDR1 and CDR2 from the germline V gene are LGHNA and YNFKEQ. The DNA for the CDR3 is TGTGCCAGCAGCCAAGACTTCAGGGGTACTGGAAACACCATATATTTT. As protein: CASSQDFRGTGNTIYF.

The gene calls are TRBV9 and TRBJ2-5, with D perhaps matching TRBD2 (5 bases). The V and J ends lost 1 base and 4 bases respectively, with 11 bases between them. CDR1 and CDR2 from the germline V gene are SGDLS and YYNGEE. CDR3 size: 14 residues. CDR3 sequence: CASSVYGVGETQYF. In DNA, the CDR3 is TGTGCCAGCAGCGTATACGGGGTAGGAGAGACCCAGTACTTC. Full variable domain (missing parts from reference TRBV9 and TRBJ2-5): DSGVTQTPKHLITATGQRVTLRCSPRSGDLSVYWYQQSLDQGLQFLIQYYNGEERAKGNILERFSAQQFPDLHSELNLSSLELGDSALYFCASSVYGVGETQYFGPGTRLLVL.

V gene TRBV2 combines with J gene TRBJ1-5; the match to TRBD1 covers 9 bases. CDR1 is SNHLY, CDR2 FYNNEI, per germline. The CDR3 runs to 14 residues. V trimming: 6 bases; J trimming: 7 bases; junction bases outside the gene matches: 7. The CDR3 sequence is CASSRQGGSQPQHF. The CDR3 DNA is TGTGCCAGCAGCAGACAGGGGGGCTCGCAGCCCCAGCATTTT.

The CDR3 reads CASSFGTSGATGELFF. The CDR3 nucleotides read TGTGCCAGCAGCTTCGGGACTAGCGGGGCTACCGGGGAGCTGTTTTTT. The gene calls are TRBV11-2 and TRBJ2-2; 13 nucleotides agree with TRBD2. Germline V gene data show CDR1 as SGHAT and CDR2 as FQNNGV. The trim removed 3 bases at V and 5 bases at J, leaving 3 bases unmatched. The CDR3 extends over 16 amino acids.

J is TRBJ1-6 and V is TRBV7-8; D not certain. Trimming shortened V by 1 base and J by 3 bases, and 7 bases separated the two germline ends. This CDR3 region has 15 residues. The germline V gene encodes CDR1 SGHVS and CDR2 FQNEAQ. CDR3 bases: TGTGCCAGCAGCTTAGAACAGATCTATAATTCACCCCTCCACTTT. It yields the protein CASSLEQIYNSPLHF.

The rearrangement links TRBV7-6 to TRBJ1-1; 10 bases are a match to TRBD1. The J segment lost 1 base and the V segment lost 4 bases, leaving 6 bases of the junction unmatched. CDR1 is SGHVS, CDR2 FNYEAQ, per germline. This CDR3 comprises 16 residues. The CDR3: CASSSRQGATNTEAFF. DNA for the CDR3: TGTGCCAGCAGCTCCAGACAGGGGGCAACGAACACTGAAGCTTTCTTT.

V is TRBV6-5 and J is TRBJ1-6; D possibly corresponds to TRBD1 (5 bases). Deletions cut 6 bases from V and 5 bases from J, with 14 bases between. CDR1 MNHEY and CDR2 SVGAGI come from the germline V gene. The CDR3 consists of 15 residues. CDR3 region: CASSASQANNSPLHF. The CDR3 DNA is TGTGCCAGCAGCGCCTCACAGGCGAATAATTCACCCCTCCACTTT.

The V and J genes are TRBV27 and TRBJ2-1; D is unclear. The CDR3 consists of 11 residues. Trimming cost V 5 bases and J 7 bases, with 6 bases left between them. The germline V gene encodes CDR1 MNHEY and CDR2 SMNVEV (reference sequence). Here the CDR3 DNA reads TGTGCCAGCAGTCGGTTAAATGAGCAGTTCTTC. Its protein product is CASSRLNEQFF.

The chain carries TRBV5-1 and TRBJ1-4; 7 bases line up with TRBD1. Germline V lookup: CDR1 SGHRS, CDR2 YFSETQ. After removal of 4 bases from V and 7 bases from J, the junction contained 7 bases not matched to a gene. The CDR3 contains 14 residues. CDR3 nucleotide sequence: TGCGCCAGCAGCCCGACGAACAGGGGTGAAAAACTGTTTTTT. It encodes CASSPTNRGEKLFF.

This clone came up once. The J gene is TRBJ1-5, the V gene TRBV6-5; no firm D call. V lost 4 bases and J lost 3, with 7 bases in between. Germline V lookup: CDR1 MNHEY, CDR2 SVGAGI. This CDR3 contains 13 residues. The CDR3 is CASSSQYNQPQHF. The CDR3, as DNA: TGTGCCAGCAGTTCACAGTACAATCAGCCCCAGCATTTT.